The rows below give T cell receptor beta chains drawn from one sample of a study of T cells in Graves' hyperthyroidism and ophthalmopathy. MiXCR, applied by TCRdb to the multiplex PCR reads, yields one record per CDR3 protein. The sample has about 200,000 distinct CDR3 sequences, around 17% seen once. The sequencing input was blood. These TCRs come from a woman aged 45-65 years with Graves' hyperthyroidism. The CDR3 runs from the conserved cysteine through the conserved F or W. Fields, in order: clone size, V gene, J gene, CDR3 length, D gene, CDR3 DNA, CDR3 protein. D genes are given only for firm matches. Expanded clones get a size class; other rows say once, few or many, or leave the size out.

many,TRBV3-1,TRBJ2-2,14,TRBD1,TGTGCCAGCAGCCAGACAGGGGATGGCGGGGAGCTGTTTTTT,CASSQTGDGGELFF
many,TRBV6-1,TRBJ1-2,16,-,TGTGCCAGCAGTTCCGTTATTGCGGGGGTGCTCTATGGCTACACCTTC,CASSSVIAGVLYGYTF
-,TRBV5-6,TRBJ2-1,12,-,TGTGCCAGCAGCCACCGGATGAATGAGCAGTTCTTC,CASSHRMNEQFF
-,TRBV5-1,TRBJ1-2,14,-,TGCGCCAGCAGCTTGGATCGGGGGGGCTACGGCTACACCTTC,CASSLDRGGYGYTF
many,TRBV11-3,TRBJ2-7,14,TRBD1,TGTGCCAGCAGCCCTATCGACAGGGCCTACGAGCAGTACTTC,CASSPIDRAYEQYF
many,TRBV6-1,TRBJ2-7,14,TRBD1,TGTGCCAGCACCCACGATGGGACAGGGCTCGAGCAGTACTTC,CASTHDGTGLEQYF
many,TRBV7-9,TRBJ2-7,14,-,TGTGCCAGCAGCCAAGGGACTTCAGCCTACGAGCAGTACTTC,CASSQGTSAYEQYF
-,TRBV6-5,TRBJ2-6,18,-,TGTGCCAGCAGTTACGCTAGCGCAGGATCTGCTGGGGCCAACGTCCTGACTTTC,CASSYASAGSAGANVLTF
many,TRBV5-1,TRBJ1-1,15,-,TGCGCCAGCAGCTTGGCCGGGGCATCGAACACTGAAGCTTTCTTT,CASSLAGASNTEAFF
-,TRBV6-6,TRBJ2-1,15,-,TGTGCCAGCAGTTACTCGGCGGGAACAAACAATGAGCAGTTCTTC,CASSYSAGTNNEQFF
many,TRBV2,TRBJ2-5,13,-,TGTGCCAGCCGGCAGCGGAATCGGGAGACCCAGTACTTC,CASRQRNRETQYF
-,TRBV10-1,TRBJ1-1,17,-,TGCGCCAGCAGTGAGTCTCAGGGATTGGGCCCGAACACTGAAGCTTTCTTT,CASSESQGLGPNTEAFF
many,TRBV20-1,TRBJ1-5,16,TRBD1,TGCAGTGCCGTAATCCGGGACAGGGAAAGCAATCAGCCCCAGCATTTT,CSAVIRDRESNQPQHF
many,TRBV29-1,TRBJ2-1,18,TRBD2,TGCAGCGTTGAGACCCCGACTAGCGGGAGGTACTCCTACAATGAGCAGTTCTTC,CSVETPTSGRYSYNEQFF
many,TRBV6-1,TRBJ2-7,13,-,TGTGCCAGCAGTGAAGACAGGAGGGTTGAGCAGTACTTC,CASSEDRRVEQYF
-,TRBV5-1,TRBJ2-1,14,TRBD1,TGCGCCAGCGGACAGGGGGCTTCCTACAATGAGCAGTTCTTC,CASGQGASYNEQFF
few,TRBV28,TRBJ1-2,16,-,TGTGCCAGCAGATACGGGCCGCCTGGAGCTAACTATGGCTACACCTTC,CASRYGPPGANYGYTF
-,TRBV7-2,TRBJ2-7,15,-,TGTGCCAGCACCCACGGGTCTAGCGTTTCCTACGAGCAGTACTTC,CASTHGSSVSYEQYF
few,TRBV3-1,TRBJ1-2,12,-,TGTGCCAGCAGCCAAAGTAACTATGGCTACACCTTC,CASSQSNYGYTF
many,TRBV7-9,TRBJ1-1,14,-,TGTGCCATCCCGAGGCGTAACAGGAACACTGAAGCTTTCTTT,CAIPRRNRNTEAFF
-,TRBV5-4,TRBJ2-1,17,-,TGTGCCAGCAGTTCACCGACTTGGGGTCCTAGAGACAATGAGCAGTTCTTC,CASSSPTWGPRDNEQFF
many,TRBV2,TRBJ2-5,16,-,TGTGCCAGCAGGGACAGGGCAGCGGGGTACCAAGAGACCCAGTACTTC,CASRDRAAGYQETQYF
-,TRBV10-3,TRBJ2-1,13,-,TGTGCCATCAGTGCAGTTGAGGGGGATGAGCAGTTCTTC,CAISAVEGDEQFF
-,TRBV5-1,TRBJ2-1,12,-,TGCGCCAGCAGCTTGGATAACGATGAGCAGTTCTTC,CASSLDNDEQFF
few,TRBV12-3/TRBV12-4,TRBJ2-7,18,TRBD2,TGTGCCAGCAGCTTTGGACTAGCGGGAGGAACAAACTCCTACGAGCAGTACTTC,CASSFGLAGGTNSYEQYF
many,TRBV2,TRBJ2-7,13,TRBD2,TGTGCCACCCGGACTAGCGGGAGTAGCGAGCAGTACTTC,CATRTSGSSEQYF
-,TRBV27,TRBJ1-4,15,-,TGTGCCAGCAGTCCTAGTTGGGGGGCGAATGAAAAACTGTTTTTT,CASSPSWGANEKLFF
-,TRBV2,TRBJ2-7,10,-,TGTGCCAGCAGTGTAGGGGAACAGTACTTC,CASSVGEQYF
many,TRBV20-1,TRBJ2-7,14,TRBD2,TGCAGTGCAGCCCGCGGGGGGCGGCGCTACGAGCAGTACTTC,CSAARGGRRYEQYF
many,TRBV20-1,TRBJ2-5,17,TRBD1,TGCAGTGCTAGAGATCCATCCGGGACAGGAAAACAAGAGACCCAGTACTTC,CSARDPSGTGKQETQYF
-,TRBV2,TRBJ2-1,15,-,TGTGCCAGCAGTACCGAGCGGACTCCCTACAATGAGCAGTTCTTC,CASSTERTPYNEQFF
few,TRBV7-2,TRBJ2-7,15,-,TGTGCCAGCAGCGACCGGCGGACAATGGAATACGAGCAGTACTTC,CASSDRRTMEYEQYF
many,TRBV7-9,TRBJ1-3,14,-,TGTGCCAGCAGGAGAACACACTCTGGAAACACCATATATTTT,CASRRTHSGNTIYF
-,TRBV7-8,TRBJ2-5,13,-,TGTGCCAGCAGCTCAACTAGAGAGGAGACCCAGTACTTC,CASSSTREETQYF
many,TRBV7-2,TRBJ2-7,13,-,TGTGCCAGCAGCCCTAGGGTAACCTACGAGCAGTACTTC,CASSPRVTYEQYF
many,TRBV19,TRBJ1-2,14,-,TGTGCCAGAGTACCCGGGGCCTCTAACTATGGCTACACCTTC,CARVPGASNYGYTF
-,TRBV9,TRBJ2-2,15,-,TGTGCCAGCAGCGGCACTACACGAAGTGCCGGGGAGCTGTTTTTT,CASSGTTRSAGELFF
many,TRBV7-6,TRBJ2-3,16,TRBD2,TGTGCCAGCAGCTTAGGGGCTAGCGGTCTCGCAGATACGCAGTATTTT,CASSLGASGLADTQYF
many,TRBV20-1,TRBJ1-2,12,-,TGCAGTGCTATACAGGGCGGCTATGGCTACACCTTC,CSAIQGGYGYTF
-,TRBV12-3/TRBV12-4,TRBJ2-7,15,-,TGTGCCAGCAGTTTATTTGGGACCGGTGGCTACGAGCAGTACTTC,CASSLFGTGGYEQYF
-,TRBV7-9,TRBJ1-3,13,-,TGTGCCAGCAGCTTCGAGGCTGGAAACACCATATATTTT,CASSFEAGNTIYF
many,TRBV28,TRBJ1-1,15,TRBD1,TGTGCCAGCAGACCGCGGGACAGATGGAACACTGAAGCTTTCTTT,CASRPRDRWNTEAFF
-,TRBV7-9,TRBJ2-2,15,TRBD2,TGTGCCAGCAGCTTAGGCGGGAGAGTCACCGGGGAGCTGTTTTTT,CASSLGGRVTGELFF
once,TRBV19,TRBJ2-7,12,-,TGTGCCAGTGCTGATTCTTCCTACGAGCAGTACTTC,CASADSSYEQYF
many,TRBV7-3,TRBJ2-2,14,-,TGTGCCAGCAGCGCATCCGACTACACCGGGGAGCTGTTTTTT,CASSASDYTGELFF
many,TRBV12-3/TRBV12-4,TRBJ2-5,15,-,TGTGCCAGCAGTTTAGTCGGGGGCAGAGGAGAGACCCAGTACTTC,CASSLVGGRGETQYF
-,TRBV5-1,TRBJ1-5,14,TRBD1,TGTGCCAGCAGCCCGACAGGGAACTATCAGCCCCAGCATTTT,CASSPTGNYQPQHF
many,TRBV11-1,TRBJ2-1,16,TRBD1,TGTGCCAGCAGCTTAACGGGACAGGGGGTCTACAATGAGCAGTTCTTC,CASSLTGQGVYNEQFF
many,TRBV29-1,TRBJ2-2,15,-,TGCAGCGTTTATATCCGAGAGGGAGACACCGGGGAGCTGTTTTTT,CSVYIREGDTGELFF
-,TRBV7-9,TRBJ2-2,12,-,TGTGCCAGCAGAGTTAGCGCCGGGGAGCTGTTTTTT,CASRVSAGELFF
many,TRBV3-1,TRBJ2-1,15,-,TGTGCCAGCAGCAACGCCGGTCGGGACTCAGTCCCAGAGTTCTTC,CASSNAGRDSVPEFF
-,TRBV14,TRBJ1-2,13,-,TGTGCCAGCAGCCAACAAGCTGGGTTTGGCTACACCTTC,CASSQQAGFGYTF
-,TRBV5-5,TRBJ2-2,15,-,TGTGCCAGCAGCTGGCCCTCGGGATACACCGGGGAGCTGTTTTTT,CASSWPSGYTGELFF
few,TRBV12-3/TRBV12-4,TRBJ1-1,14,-,TGTGCCAGCAGTTTAGGGGCGGTGAACACTGAAGCTTTCTTT,CASSLGAVNTEAFF
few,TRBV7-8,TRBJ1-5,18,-,TGTGCCAGCAGTTTCTCCCCGCGGGGGGGGGATCGCAATCAGCCCCAGCATTTT,CASSFSPRGGDRNQPQHF
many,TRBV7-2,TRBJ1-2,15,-,TGTGCCAGCAGCTTAGCGCTTCCTGGGACCTATGGCTACACCTTC,CASSLALPGTYGYTF
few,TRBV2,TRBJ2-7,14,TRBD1,TGTGCCAGCAGACTACAGGGGAGCTCCTACGAGCAGTACTTC,CASRLQGSSYEQYF
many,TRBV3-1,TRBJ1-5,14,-,TGTGCCAGCAGCCAAGTTCCGGGGGGCAAGCCCCAGCATTTT,CASSQVPGGKPQHF